The entry below describes one TCR beta chain. The antigen is unknown. The data derive from a study of cytomegalovirus exposure and HLA in healthy donors. Study-level information: It was reported in a later analysis that the roughly 120 validation repertoires used the same platform as the roughly 640 first-cohort repertoires.

Study observations and caveats: Cytomegalovirus-associated TCR beta chains were listed, numbering more than 150.

In germline, CDR1 is SGHTA, CDR2 FQGNSA. The CDR3 contains 19 residues. The V gene end was trimmed by 1 base and the J gene end by 3 bases; junction bases not matched to a gene: 15. TCRdb's table, derived via immunoSEQ multiplex PCR, lists solely in-frame clones and lacks some. The sample has about 110,000 clones, approximately 90% seen once. The V and J genes are TRBV7-2 and TRBJ2-1; 7 bases map to TRBD1. The clonotype originates from a woman between 18 and 29 years old in good health and CMV-seronegative. Sequencing used PBMCs. The CDR3 coding sequence is TGTGCCAGCAGCTTAGTCGGTGGTTCGTTGGACAGGTACTACAATGAGCAGTTCTTC. Translation: CASSLVGGSLDRYYNEQFF.